Listed below are T cell receptor beta chains from one sample, sequenced in a study of blood T cell repertoires in COVID-19. Sequencing used immunoSEQ multiplex PCR; TCRdb keeps in-frame clones, though not all of them. The table lists some 78,000 clones, approximately 86% of them singletons, with about 5% in the top ten. Sequenced sample: peripheral blood. The receptors shown here come from a man over 45 with active or convalescent COVID-19. Each CDR3 is given with its conserved first and last residue. A D gene is named only where the DNA matches it firmly. The size entry is marked missing in some rows and otherwise reads once, few, many or a size class.

TRBV6-2/TRBV6-3	TRBJ2-1	TRBD2	-	CASSGGLAEPYNEQFF	TGTGCCAGCAGTGGGGGACTAGCGGAACCCTACAATGAGCAGTTCTTC
TRBV7-9	TRBJ2-5	TRBD1	-	CASSLATGIQETQYF	TGTGCCAGCAGCTTAGCGACAGGGATTCAAGAGACCCAGTACTTC
TRBV30	TRBJ2-3	-	-	CAWSVPDRLSTDTQYF	TGTGCCTGGAGTGTCCCGGACAGACTAAGCACAGATACGCAGTATTTT
TRBV30	TRBJ1-1	TRBD1	-	CAWRRDRSGTEAFF	TGTGCCTGGAGGCGGGACAGGAGTGGGACTGAAGCTTTCTTT
TRBV7-9	TRBJ1-2	-	-	CASSSPSGTNNYGYTF	TGTGCCAGCAGCTCCCCTTCCGGGACAAATAACTATGGCTACACCTTC
TRBV12-3/TRBV12-4	TRBJ2-1	-	-	CASRQGTYNEQFF	TGTGCCAGCCGCCAGGGGACCTACAATGAGCAGTTCTTC
TRBV11-2	TRBJ1-5	-	-	CASSSGQRWQPQHF	TGTGCCAGCAGCTCGGGTCAAAGGTGGCAGCCCCAGCATTTT
TRBV3-1/TRBV3-2	TRBJ2-2	TRBD2	few	CASSQPPGLESMAGELFF	TGTGCCAGCAGCCAACCCCCGGGACTAGAGAGTATGGCCGGGGAGCTGTTTTTT
TRBV2	TRBJ1-4	-	-	CASSEAGGRGEKLFF	TGTGCCAGCAGTGAAGCCGGGGGGCGCGGTGAAAAACTGTTTTTT
TRBV6-4	TRBJ2-5	-	-	CASRGQPGETQYF	TGTGCCAGCAGAGGACAGCCGGGAGAGACCCAGTACTTC
TRBV7-9	TRBJ2-3	TRBD2	-	CASSVSGGASTDTQYF	TGTGCCAGCAGCGTTAGCGGGGGGGCTAGCACAGATACGCAGTATTTT
TRBV4-1	TRBJ1-5	-	-	CASSQDGTVYSNQPQHF	TGCGCCAGCAGCCAAGACGGGACTGTTTATAGCAATCAGCCCCAGCATTTT
TRBV18	TRBJ1-1	TRBD1	-	CASSPLGTGGGGTEAFF	TGTGCCAGCTCACCATTGGGAACAGGGGGCGGTGGCACTGAAGCTTTCTTT
TRBV5-1	TRBJ1-4	TRBD1	-	CASSVRQGQGEKLFF	TGCGCCAGCAGCGTGCGACAGGGTCAAGGTGAAAAACTGTTTTTT
TRBV7-2	TRBJ2-1	TRBD1	-	CASSSWTGQGNEQFF	TGTGCCAGCAGCTCTTGGACAGGGCAAGGGAATGAGCAGTTCTTC
TRBV28	TRBJ1-3	TRBD1	-	CASIPGQISGNTIYF	TGTGCCAGCATCCCGGGACAGATCTCTGGAAACACCATATATTTT
TRBV7-2	TRBJ1-5	-	-	CASSLGGGGNQPQHF	TGTGCCAGCAGCTTAGGGGGAGGGGGCAATCAGCCCCAGCATTTT
TRBV27	TRBJ1-5	TRBD1	once	CASSLKGQGSWSNQPQHF	TGTGCCAGCAGTTTAAAGGGACAGGGTTCATGGAGCAATCAGCCCCAGCATTTT
TRBV5-8	TRBJ2-3	TRBD2	-	CASSPGWLAGGLDTQYF	TGTGCCAGCAGCCCGGGGTGGCTAGCGGGGGGGCTAGATACGCAGTATTTT
TRBV10-2	TRBJ2-3	TRBD2	-	CASREGLAGGLLTDTQYF	TGCGCCAGCAGGGAGGGGCTAGCGGGGGGCCTTCTCACAGATACGCAGTATTTT
TRBV9	TRBJ2-3	TRBD2	-	CASSVPSGGKDTQYF	TGTGCCAGCAGCGTACCTAGCGGGGGGAAAGATACGCAGTATTTT
TRBV5-4	TRBJ2-3	TRBD1	-	CASSLVGRQGKDTQYF	TGTGCCAGCAGCTTGGTAGGGAGACAGGGGAAAGATACGCAGTATTTT
TRBV29-1	TRBJ2-1	-	-	CSVEASDRDNEQFF	TGCAGCGTCGAAGCTAGCGACAGGGACAATGAGCAGTTCTTC
TRBV28	TRBJ2-2	TRBD1	once	CASSFLWATGPGELFF	TGTGCCAGCAGTTTCCTTTGGGCGACAGGGCCCGGGGAGCTGTTTTTT
TRBV16	TRBJ1-6	TRBD1	many	CASSQGPGTVNSPLHF	TGTGCCAGCAGCCAGGGGCCAGGGACAGTTAATTCACCCCTCCACTTT
TRBV27	TRBJ1-5	TRBD1	many	CASSLPPGQGVCWNQPQHF	TGTGCCAGCAGTTTACCCCCGGGACAGGGGGTTTGTTGGAATCAGCCCCAGCATTTT
TRBV3-1/TRBV3-2	TRBJ2-5	TRBD1	-	CASSQDLGTGAQETQYF	TGTGCCAGCAGCCAAGATCTCGGGACAGGGGCACAAGAGACCCAGTACTTC
TRBV7-2	TRBJ1-3	-	-	CASSSAAFSGNTIYF	TGTGCCAGCAGCTCGGCAGCGTTCTCTGGAAACACCATATATTTT
TRBV14	TRBJ2-5	-	-	CASSQNRGTGNWETQYF	TGTGCCAGCAGCCAAAATAGAGGAACAGGGAATTGGGAGACCCAGTACTTC
TRBV12-5	TRBJ2-3	-	-	CASGLAGTDTQYF	TGTGCTAGTGGTTTGGCGGGGACAGATACGCAGTATTTT
TRBV6-5	TRBJ2-1	TRBD2	-	CASRLAGGDEQFF	TGTGCCAGTCGACTAGCGGGGGGTGATGAGCAGTTCTTC
TRBV5-1	TRBJ1-1	TRBD1	-	CASSLAGTGNTEAFF	TGCGCCAGCAGCTTGGCCGGGACAGGGAACACTGAAGCTTTCTTT
TRBV6-4	TRBJ2-3	TRBD2	-	CASSESGGVTDTQYF	TGTGCCAGCAGTGAAAGCGGGGGGGTCACAGATACGCAGTATTTT
TRBV18	TRBJ1-1	-	-	CASSPGQNTEAFF	TGTGCCAGCTCACCCGGACAGAACACTGAAGCTTTCTTT
TRBV7-8	TRBJ1-5	-	-	CASSLMTGDSNQPQHF	TGTGCCAGCAGCTTAATGACGGGGGATAGCAATCAGCCCCAGCATTTT
TRBV15	TRBJ1-5	-	-	CATSRDPGGNQPQHF	TGTGCCACCAGCAGAGATCCGGGAGGCAATCAGCCCCAGCATTTT
TRBV28	TRBJ1-5	-	-	CASSLQGRVGNQPQHF	TGTGCCAGCAGTTTACAGGGGCGGGTGGGCAATCAGCCCCAGCATTTT
TRBV10-3	TRBJ1-1	-	-	CAISVPGTEAFF	TGTGCCATCAGTGTTCCGGGCACTGAAGCTTTCTTT
TRBV2	TRBJ2-1	TRBD2	once	CASSPGLEFWEQFF	TGTGCCAGCAGTCCGGGACTAGAATTTTGGGAGCAGTTCTTC
TRBV24-1	TRBJ2-4	-	once	CATSDSRGSGENIQYF	TGTGCCACCAGTGACTCCAGGGGGTCGGGGGAAAACATTCAGTACTTC
TRBV19	TRBJ2-3	TRBD2	-	CASRGSGGVNTQYF	TGTGCCAGTAGAGGTAGCGGGGGGGTGAATACGCAGTATTTT
TRBV11-2	TRBJ1-2	TRBD1	-	CASSLDHRTGANGYTF	TGTGCCAGCAGCTTAGATCACAGGACAGGGGCAAATGGCTACACCTTC
TRBV6-5	TRBJ2-7	-	-	CASSYATGYEQYF	TGTGCCAGCAGTTACGCCACGGGGTACGAGCAGTACTTC